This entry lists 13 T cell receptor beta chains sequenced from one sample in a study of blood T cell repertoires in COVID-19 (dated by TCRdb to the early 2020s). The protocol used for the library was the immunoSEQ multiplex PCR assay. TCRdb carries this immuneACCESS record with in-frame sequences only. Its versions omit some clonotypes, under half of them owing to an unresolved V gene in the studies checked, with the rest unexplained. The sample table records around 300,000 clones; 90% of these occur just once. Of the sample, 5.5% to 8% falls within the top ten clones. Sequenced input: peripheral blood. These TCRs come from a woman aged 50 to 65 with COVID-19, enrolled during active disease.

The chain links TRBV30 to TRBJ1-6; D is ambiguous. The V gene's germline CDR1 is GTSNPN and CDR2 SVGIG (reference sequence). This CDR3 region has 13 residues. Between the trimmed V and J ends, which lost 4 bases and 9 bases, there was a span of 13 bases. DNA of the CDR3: TGTGCCTGGATGTGGGCTGCGGGTTCACCCCTCCACTTT. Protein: CAWMWAAGSPLHF.

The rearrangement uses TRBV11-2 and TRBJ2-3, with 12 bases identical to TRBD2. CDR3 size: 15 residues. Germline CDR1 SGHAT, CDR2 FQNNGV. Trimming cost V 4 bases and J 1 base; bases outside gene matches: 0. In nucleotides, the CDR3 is TGTGCCAGCAGCTCTAGCGGGAGGGGCACAGATACGCAGTATTTT. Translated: CASSSSGRGTDTQYF. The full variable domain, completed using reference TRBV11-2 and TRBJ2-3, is EAGVAQSPRYKIIEKRQSVAFWCNPISGHATLYWYQQILGQGPKLLIQFQNNGVVDDSQLPKDRFSAERLKGVDSTLKIQPAKLEDSAVYLCASSSSGRGTDTQYFGPGTRLTVL.

CDR3 region: CASSEWGGYNEQFF. In DNA, the CDR3 is TGTGCCAGCAGTGAGTGGGGCGGCTACAATGAGCAGTTCTTC. The chain joins TRBV6-4 to TRBJ2-1; maybe TRBD1 (5 bases). The CDR3 loop spans 14 amino acids. V lost 3 bases, J lost 3 bases, and 9 bases lay in between. In germline, CDR1 is MRHNA, CDR2 SNTAGT.

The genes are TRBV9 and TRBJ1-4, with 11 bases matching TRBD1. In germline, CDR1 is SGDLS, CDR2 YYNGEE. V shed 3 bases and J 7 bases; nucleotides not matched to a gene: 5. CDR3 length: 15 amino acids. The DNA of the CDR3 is TGTGCCAGCAGCGCCCGGACAGGGGGCAGTGAAAAACTGTTTTTT. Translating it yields CASSARTGGSEKLFF.

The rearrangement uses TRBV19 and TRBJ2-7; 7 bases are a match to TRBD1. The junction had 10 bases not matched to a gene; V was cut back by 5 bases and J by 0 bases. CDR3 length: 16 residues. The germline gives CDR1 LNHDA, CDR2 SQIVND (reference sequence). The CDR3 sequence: CASSPWGQTPSYEQYF. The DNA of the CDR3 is TGTGCCAGTAGTCCCTGGGGACAGACCCCCTCCTACGAGCAGTACTTC.

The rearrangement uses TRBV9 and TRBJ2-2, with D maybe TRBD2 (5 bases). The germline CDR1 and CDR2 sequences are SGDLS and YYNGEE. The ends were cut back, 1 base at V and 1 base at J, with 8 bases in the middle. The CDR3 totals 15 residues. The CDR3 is CASSVTDWNTGELFF. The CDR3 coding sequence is TGTGCCAGCAGCGTAACGGACTGGAACACCGGGGAGCTGTTTTTT.

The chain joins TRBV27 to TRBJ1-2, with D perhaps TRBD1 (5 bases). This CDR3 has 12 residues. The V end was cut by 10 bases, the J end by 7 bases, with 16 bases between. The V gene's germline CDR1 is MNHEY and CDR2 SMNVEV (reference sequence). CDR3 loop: CATWYGGGGYTF. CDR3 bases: TGTGCCACCTGGTATGGCGGGGGTGGCTACACCTTC.

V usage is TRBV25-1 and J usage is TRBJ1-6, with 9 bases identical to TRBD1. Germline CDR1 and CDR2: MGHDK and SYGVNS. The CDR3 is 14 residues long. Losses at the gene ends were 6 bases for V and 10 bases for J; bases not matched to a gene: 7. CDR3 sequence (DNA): TGTGCCAGCAGGGGACAGGGCATATACTCACCCCTCCACTTT. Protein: CASRGQGIYSPLHF.

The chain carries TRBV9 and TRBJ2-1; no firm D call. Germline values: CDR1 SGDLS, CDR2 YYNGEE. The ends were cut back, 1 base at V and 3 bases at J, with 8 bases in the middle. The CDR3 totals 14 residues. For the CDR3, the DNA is TGTGCCAGCAGCGTAACTGTGAACTACAATGAGCAGTTCTTC. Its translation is CASSVTVNYNEQFF.

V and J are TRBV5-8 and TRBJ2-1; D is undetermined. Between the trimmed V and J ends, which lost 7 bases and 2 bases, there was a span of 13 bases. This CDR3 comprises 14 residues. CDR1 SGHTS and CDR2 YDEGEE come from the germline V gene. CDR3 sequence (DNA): TGTGCCAGCGTAGTTGGAGTCCCCTACAATGAGCAGTTCTTC. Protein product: CASVVGVPYNEQFF.

The CDR3 loop reads CASSQNLRLAGGLQYNEQFF. As DNA, the CDR3 is TGTGCCAGCAGCCAAAACCTACGACTAGCGGGAGGCCTGCAATACAATGAGCAGTTCTTC. The chain employs TRBV14 and TRBJ2-1; 13 bases are a match to TRBD2. From germline, CDR1 is SGHDN and CDR2 FVKESK. The CDR3 has 20 residues. Trimming at V came to 2 bases and at J to 4 bases, leaving 14 bases not matched to a gene.

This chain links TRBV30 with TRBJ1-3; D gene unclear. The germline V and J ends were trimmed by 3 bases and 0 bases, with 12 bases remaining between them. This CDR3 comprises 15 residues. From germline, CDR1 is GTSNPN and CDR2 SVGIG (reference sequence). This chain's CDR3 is CAWRPVGSSGNTIYF. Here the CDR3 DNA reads TGTGCCTGGAGACCTGTGGGCAGCTCTGGAAACACCATATATTTT.

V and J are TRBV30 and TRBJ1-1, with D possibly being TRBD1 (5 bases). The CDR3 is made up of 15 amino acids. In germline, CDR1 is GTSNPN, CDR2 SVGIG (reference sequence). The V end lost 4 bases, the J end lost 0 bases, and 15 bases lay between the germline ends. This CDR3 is CAWIPQGLLNTEAFF. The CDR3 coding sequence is TGTGCCTGGATACCCCAGGGTCTTCTGAACACTGAAGCTTTCTTT.